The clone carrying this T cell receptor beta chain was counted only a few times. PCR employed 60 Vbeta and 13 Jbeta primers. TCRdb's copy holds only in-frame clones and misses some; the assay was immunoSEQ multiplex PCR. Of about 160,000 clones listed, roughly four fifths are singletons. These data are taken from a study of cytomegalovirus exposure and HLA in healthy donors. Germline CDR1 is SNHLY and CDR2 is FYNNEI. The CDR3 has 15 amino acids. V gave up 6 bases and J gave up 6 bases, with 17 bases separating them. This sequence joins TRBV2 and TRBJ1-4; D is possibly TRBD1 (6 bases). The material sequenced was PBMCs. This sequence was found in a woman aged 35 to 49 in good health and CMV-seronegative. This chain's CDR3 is CASSSRPRTDEKLFF. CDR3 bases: TGTGCCAGCAGCAGCCGCCCCCGGACAGATGAAAAACTGTTTTTT. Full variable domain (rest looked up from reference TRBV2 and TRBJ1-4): EPEVTQTPSHQVTQMGQEVILRCVPISNHLYFYWYRQILGQKVEFLVSFYNNEISEKSEIFDDQFSVERPDGSNFTLKIRSTKLEDSAMYFCASSSRPRTDEKLFFGSGTQLSVL.